Presented here are 8 T cell receptor beta chains from one specimen sequenced in a study of beta chain features in type 1 diabetes. Whole-study findings and limits: Shortening that was moderate but significant affected the TCRB CDR3s of Type 1 diabetes patients in all four CD4+ subsets.

Their antigen targets remain unknown. TCRB transcripts that were expressed got sequenced, as all of the isolated RNA had been reverse transcribed. The data were produced by immunoSEQ multiplex PCR, yet TCRdb's version contains in-frame clones alone and is incomplete. The sample yields about 710,000 clones, around 15% seen once. Input material: naive CD4+ T cells from blood. The receptors shown here come from a man aged 18 to 29 with type 1 diabetes.

The chain recombines TRBV11-2 with TRBJ2-4; no definite D call. Germline CDR1 SGHAT, CDR2 FQNNGV. This CDR3 contains 15 residues. Trimming cost V 3 bases and J 1 base, with 10 bases left between them. CDR3 nucleotide sequence: TGTGCCAGCAGCTTTGCGCAGAACGCCAAAAACATTCAGTACTTC. Amino acid sequence: CASSFAQNAKNIQYF.

The rearrangement joins TRBV9 to TRBJ2-1; 9 bases are shared with TRBD2. The length of the CDR3 is 14 residues. V dropped 4 bases and J dropped 5; count of bases not matched to a gene: 4. CDR1 is SGDLS and CDR2 is YYNGEE in the germline V gene. This chain's CDR3 is CASSPGTSNNEQFF. The CDR3 region has the DNA TGTGCCAGCAGCCCAGGGACTAGCAACAATGAGCAGTTCTTC.

This clone was picked up a small number of times. The chain has TRBV7-3 and TRBJ1-2, with D perhaps matching TRBD1 (5 bases). The CDR3 is 14 residues long. CDR1 is SGHTA and CDR2 is FQGTGA in the germline V gene. Trimming took 5 bases from V and 5 from J, leaving 15 bases between them. The CDR3 DNA follows: TGTGCCAGCAGCCAAACGGGACTCCAATATGGCTACACCTTC. Protein: CASSQTGLQYGYTF.

The J gene is TRBJ2-1, the V gene TRBV29-1, with D possibly called TRBD1 or TRBD2 (5 bases each). The V gene's germline CDR1 is SQVTM and CDR2 ANQGSEA. The ends were cut back, 0 bases at V and 0 bases at J, with 15 bases in the middle. This CDR3 region has 17 residues. This CDR3 is CSVEDTGALTSYNEQFF. In nucleotides, the CDR3 is TGCAGCGTTGAAGATACCGGGGCCCTCACCTCCTACAATGAGCAGTTCTTC.

This clone was seen more than once but under ten times. This sample includes further DNA sequences coding for the same CDR3. The chain joins TRBV5-1 to TRBJ2-7; D not certain. There are 14 residues in the CDR3. Trimming took 4 bases from V and 1 from J, leaving 12 bases between them. Germline-derived CDR1 and CDR2 are SGHRS and YFSETQ. The CDR3 loop is CASSPTGGSYEQYF. CDR3 nucleotides: TGCGCCAGCAGCCCCACCGGCGGATCCTACGAGCAGTACTTC.

The chain combines TRBV5-8 with TRBJ1-5, with TRBD1 matching over 7 bases. The germline CDR1 and CDR2 sequences are SGHTS and YDEGEE. Trimming took 0 bases from V and 8 from J; bases not matched to a gene: 2. This CDR3 region has 13 residues. The CDR3 DNA follows: TGTGCCAGCAGCTTGGGGACAGGCAAGCCCCAGCATTTT. This encodes CASSLGTGKPQHF.

V is TRBV6-1 and J is TRBJ2-1, with 7 positions matching TRBD2. Trimming took 4 bases from V and 4 from J; bases not matched to a gene: 13. This CDR3 contains 17 residues. The germline CDR1 and CDR2 sequences are MNHNS and SASEGT. The CDR3 DNA reads TGTGCCAGCAGTGTTCCCCCACTAGCGACCCCATACAATGAGCAGTTCTTC. It translates to CASSVPPLATPYNEQFF.

This chain connects TRBV5-4 to TRBJ1-4, with a tentative D call TRBD1 (6 bases). The CDR3 contains 16 residues. Germline assignment: CDR1 SGHNT and CDR2 YYREEE (reference sequence). V lost 3 bases to trimming and J lost 7 bases, with 19 bases between them. The CDR3 coding sequence is TGTGCCAGCAGCTCCTGGGGGGGGCAGGAGATTGAAAAACTGTTTTTT. Its protein is CASSSWGGQEIEKLFF.